The sample holds many counts of the clone carrying this TCR beta chain. No antigen is known for it. CDR1 is SEHNR and CDR2 is FQNEAQ in the germline V gene (reference sequence). Trimming left V 2 bases short and J 1 base short, with 11 bases between. This CDR3 has 15 amino acids. These data are taken from a study of regulatory T cells in long-lasting Graves disease. Study-wide points: Persistent Graves' patients possessed reduced TCR diversity relative to recently diagnosed ones.

Time point: persistent/refractory GD, antithyroid drugs over 5 years with positive TRAb. PBMCs were the source of the RNA used for TCR sequencing. With iRepertoire HTBI primers and Arm-PCR of CDR3 regions, TCR beta libraries were built. Original handling: The study identified roughly 59 TRBV and about 14 TRBJ segments across samples. Via MiXCR, TCRdb re-called the multiplex PCR reads, giving one row per CDR3 protein. In this record, the V and J calls reflect TCRdb's handling and not the investigators' own analysis. Of under 450,000 distinct CDR3 sequences listed, roughly 25% are singletons. V and J are TRBV7-9 and TRBJ2-5, with D perhaps given as TRBD1 or TRBD2 (5 bases each). The clonotype was recovered from a woman between 40 and 55 years old with Graves disease. Sequencing was performed on peripheral blood mononuclear cells (PBMCs), taken when the disease was refractory, from a patient treated with antithyroid drugs. The DNA for the CDR3 is TGTGCCAGCAGCTTATCCCGGGGCAGCCAAGAGACCCAGTACTTC. Protein product: CASSLSRGSQETQYF.